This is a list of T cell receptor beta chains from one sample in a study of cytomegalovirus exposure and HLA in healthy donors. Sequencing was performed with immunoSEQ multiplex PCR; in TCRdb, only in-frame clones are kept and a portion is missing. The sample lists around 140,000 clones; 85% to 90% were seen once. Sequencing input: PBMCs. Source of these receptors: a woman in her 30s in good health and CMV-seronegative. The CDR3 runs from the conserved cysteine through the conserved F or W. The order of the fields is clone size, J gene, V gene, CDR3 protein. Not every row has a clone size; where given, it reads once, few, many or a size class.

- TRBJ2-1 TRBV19 CASSIRGNGYNEQFF
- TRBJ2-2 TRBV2 CASSETQMTSGKTGELFF
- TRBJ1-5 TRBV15 CATSSLTGYSEPQHF
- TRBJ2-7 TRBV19 CASSEGGEQYF
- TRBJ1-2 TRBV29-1 CSVQQQGANYGYTF
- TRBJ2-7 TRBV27 CASSFIQGRPYEQYF
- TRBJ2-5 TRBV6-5 CASSYSGLAGRETQYF
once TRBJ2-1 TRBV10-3 CAISGGSGLRSEQFF
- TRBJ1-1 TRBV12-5 CASGLRYTTGRGNTEAFF
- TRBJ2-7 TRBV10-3 CAIGAKGQGLGEQYF
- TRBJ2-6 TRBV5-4 CASRRQWSSGANVLTF
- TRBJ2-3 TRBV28 CASSPTRIIRTDTQYF
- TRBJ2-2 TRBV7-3 CASSLGQGFTGELFF
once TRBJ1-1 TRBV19 CASRGLGLNTEAFF
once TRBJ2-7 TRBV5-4 CASSLATGIHEQYF
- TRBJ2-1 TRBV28 CASSSRRNGLF
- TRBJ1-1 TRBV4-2 CASSQGPLVATEAFF
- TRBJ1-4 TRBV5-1 CASSLTGGSEKLFF
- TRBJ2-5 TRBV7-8 CASSLEISGTFSYQETQYF
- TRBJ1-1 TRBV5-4 CASSSKMTGGTEAFF
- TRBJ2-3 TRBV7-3 CASSEVAGLGLDTQYF
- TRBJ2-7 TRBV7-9 CASSAELKYEQYF
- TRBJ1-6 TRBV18 CASSFTGAAGSPLHF
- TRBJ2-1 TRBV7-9 CASSFGSSGNNEQFF
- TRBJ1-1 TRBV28 CASSLGGITEAFF